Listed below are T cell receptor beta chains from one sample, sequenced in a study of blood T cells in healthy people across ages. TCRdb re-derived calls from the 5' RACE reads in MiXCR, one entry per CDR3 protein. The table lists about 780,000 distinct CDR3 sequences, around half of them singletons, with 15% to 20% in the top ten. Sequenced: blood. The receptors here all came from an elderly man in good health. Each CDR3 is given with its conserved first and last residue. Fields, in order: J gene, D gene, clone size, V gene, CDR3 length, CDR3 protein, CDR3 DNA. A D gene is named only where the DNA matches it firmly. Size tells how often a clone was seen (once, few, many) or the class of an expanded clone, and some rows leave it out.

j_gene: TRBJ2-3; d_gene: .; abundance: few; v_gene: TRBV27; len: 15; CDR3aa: CASSFTQHPTNTQYF; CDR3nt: TGTGCCAGCAGTTTTACTCAGCACCCCACGAATACGCAGTATTTT
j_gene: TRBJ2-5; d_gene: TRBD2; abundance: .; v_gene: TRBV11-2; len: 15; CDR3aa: CASSLAGGVQETQYF; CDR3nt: TGTGCCAGCAGCTTAGCGGGAGGGGTTCAAGAGACCCAGTACTTC
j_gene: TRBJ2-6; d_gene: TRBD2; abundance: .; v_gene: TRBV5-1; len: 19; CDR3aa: CASSWTGLAPSSGVNVLTF; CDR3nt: TGCGCCAGCAGCTGGACGGGACTAGCGCCTTCCTCTGGGGTCAACGTCCTGACTTTC
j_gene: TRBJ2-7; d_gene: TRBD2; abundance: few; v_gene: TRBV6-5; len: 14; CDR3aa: CASRRTSAYYEQYF; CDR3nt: TGTGCCAGCAGACGGACTAGCGCCTACTACGAGCAGTACTTC
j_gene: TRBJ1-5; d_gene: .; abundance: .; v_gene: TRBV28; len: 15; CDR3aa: CASSLRQLGNQPQHF; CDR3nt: TGTGCCAGCAGTTTGAGGCAGTTGGGCAATCAGCCCCAGCATTTT
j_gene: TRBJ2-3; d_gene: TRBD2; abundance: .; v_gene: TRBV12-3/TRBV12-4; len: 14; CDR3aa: CASSYSGGGDTQYF; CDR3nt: TGTGCCAGCAGTTATAGCGGGGGAGGGGATACGCAGTATTTT
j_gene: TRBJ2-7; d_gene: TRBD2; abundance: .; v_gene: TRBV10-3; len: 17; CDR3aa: CAISGPAGGLGAYEQYF; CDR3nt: TGTGCCATCAGTGGTCCAGCGGGAGGATTAGGGGCCTACGAGCAGTACTTC
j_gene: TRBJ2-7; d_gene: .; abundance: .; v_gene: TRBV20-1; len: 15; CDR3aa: CSARGEADYYREQYF; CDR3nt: TGCAGTGCTAGAGGTGAGGCAGACTACTATCGCGAGCAGTACTTC
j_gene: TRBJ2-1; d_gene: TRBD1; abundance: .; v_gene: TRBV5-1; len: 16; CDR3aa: CASSLIPGQLQETQFF; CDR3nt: TGCGCCAGCAGCTTAATACCGGGACAGTTACAAGAGACCCAGTTCTTC
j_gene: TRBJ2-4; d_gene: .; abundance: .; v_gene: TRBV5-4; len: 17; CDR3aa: CASSLGAEELAKNIQYF; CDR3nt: TGTGCCAGCAGCTTGGGGGCCGAGGAACTAGCCAAAAACATTCAGTACTTC
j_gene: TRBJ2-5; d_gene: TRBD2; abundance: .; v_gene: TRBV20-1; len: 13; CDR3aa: CSAERDFQETQYF; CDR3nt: TGCAGTGCTGAGCGGGACTTCCAAGAGACCCAGTACTTC
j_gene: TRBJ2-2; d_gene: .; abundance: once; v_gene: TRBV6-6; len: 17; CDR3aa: CASSPPAGLTNTGELFF; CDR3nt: TGTGCCAGCAGCCCCCCGGCGGGACTTACGAACACCGGGGAGCTGTTTTTT
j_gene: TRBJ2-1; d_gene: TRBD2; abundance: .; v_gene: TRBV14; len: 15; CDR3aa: CASKTGTSGYNEQFF; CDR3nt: TGTGCCAGTAAAACCGGGACTAGCGGCTACAATGAGCAGTTCTTC
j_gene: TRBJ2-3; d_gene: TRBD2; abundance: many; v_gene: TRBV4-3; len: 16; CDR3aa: CASSRRLAGGGDTQYF; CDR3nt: TGCGCCAGCAGCCGGAGGCTAGCGGGAGGTGGAGATACGCAGTATTTT
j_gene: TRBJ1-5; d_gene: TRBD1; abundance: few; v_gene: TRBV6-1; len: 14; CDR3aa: CASSFQGGGQPQHF; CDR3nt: TGTGCCAGCTCGTTCCAGGGGGGCGGACAGCCCCAGCATTTT
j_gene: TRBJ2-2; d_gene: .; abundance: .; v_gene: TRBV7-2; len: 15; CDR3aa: CASSLDGPNTGELFF; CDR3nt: TGTGCCAGCAGCTTAGATGGTCCGAACACCGGGGAGCTGTTTTTT
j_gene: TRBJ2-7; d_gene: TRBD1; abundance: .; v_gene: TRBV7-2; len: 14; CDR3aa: CASSQGTGLYEQYF; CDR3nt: TGTGCCAGCAGCCAAGGGACAGGGTTATACGAGCAGTACTTC
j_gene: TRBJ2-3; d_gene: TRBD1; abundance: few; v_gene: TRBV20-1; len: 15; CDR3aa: CSATTPGQGADTQYF; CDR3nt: TGCAGTGCTACAACTCCGGGACAGGGGGCAGATACGCAGTATTTT
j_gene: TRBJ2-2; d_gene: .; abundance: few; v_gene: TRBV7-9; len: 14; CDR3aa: CASRHGHNTGELFF; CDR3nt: TGTGCCAGCAGACATGGACACAACACCGGGGAGCTGTTTTTT
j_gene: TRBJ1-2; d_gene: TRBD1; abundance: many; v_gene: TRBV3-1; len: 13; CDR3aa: CASSQWTGIGYTF; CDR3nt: TGTGCCAGCAGCCAATGGACAGGGATTGGCTACACCTTC
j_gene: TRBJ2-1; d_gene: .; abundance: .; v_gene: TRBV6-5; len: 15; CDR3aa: CASRLSAETGNEQFF; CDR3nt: TGTGCCAGCCGTCTCAGCGCGGAGACGGGTAATGAGCAGTTCTTC
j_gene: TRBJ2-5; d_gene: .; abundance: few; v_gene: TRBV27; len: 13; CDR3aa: CASSWRRQETQYF; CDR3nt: TGTGCCAGCAGTTGGCGCAGGCAAGAGACCCAGTACTTC
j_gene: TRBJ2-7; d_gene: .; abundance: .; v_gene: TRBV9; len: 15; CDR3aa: CASSASAGRDNEQYF; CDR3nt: TGTGCCAGCAGCGCATCGGCGGGGAGAGACAATGAGCAGTACTTC
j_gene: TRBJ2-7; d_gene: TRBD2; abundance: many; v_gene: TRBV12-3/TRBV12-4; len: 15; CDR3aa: CASSSAGGGSYEQYF; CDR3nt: TGTGCCAGCAGTTCTGCGGGAGGGGGATCCTACGAGCAGTACTTC
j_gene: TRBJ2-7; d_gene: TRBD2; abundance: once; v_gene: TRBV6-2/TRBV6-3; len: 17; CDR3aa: CASSYSGTSGRKDEQYF; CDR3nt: TGTGCCAGCAGTTACTCGGGGACTAGCGGGAGGAAGGACGAGCAGTACTTC
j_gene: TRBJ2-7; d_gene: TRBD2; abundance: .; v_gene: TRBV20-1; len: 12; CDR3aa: CSASGGNDEQYF; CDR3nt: TGCAGTGCTAGCGGGGGGAATGACGAGCAGTACTTC
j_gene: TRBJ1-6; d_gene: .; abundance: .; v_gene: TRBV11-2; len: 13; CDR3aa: CASSCTGISPLHF; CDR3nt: TGTGCCAGCAGCTGTACAGGGATTTCACCCCTCCACTTT
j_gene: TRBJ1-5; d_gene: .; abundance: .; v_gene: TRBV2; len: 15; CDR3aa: CASSEVGLGNQPQHF; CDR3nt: TGTGCCAGCAGTGAAGTAGGGCTAGGCAATCAGCCCCAGCATTTT
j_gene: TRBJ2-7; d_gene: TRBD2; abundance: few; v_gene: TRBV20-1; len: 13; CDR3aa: CSAILAESYEQYF; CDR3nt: TGCAGTGCTATACTAGCGGAGTCCTACGAGCAGTACTTC
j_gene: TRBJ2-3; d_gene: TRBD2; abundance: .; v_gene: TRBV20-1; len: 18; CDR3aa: CSARDKRASGSWTDTQYF; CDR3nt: TGCAGTGCTAGAGATAAAAGAGCTAGCGGGAGTTGGACAGATACGCAGTATTTT
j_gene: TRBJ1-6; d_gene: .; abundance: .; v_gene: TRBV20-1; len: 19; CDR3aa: CSARGTKDSSSSYNSPLHF; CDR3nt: TGCAGTGCTAGAGGAACAAAGGACTCCTCGAGCTCCTATAATTCACCCCTCCACTTT
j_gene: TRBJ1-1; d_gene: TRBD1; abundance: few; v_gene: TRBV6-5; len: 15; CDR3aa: CASSPGQRPASEAFF; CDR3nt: TGTGCCAGCAGTCCGGGACAGCGGCCGGCGTCTGAAGCTTTCTTT
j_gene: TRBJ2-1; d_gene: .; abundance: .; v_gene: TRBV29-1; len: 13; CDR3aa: CSLGTGVSNERFF; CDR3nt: TGCAGCCTCGGGACGGGGGTTAGCAATGAGCGGTTCTTC
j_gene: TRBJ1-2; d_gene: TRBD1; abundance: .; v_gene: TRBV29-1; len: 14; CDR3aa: CSVAGTGGRYGYTF; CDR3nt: TGCAGCGTCGCCGGGACAGGGGGCCGCTATGGCTACACCTTC
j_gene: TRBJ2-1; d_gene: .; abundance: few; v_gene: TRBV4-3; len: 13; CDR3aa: CASSQRSWKRGFF; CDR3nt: TGCGCCAGCAGCCAAAGGTCGTGGAAAAGAGGGTTCTTC
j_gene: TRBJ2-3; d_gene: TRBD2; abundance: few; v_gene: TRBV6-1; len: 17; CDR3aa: CASSEAPSGRIPDTQYF; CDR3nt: TGTGCCAGCAGTGAAGCCCCTAGCGGGAGAATCCCAGATACGCAGTATTTT
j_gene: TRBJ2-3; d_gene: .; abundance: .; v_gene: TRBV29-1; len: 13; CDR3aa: CSLWTALTDTQYF; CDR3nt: TGCAGCCTTTGGACAGCCCTCACAGATACGCAGTATTTT
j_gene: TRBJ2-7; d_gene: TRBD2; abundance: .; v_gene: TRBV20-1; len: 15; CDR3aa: CSAPDRGLAAYEQYF; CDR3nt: TGCAGTGCCCCGGACCGCGGACTAGCGGCATACGAGCAGTACTTC
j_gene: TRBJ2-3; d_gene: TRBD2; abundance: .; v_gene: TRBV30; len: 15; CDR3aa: CAWIRTSGGGDTQYF; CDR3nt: TGTGCCTGGATCAGGACTAGCGGGGGTGGAGATACGCAGTATTTT
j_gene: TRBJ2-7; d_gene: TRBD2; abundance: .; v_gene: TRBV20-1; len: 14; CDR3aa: CSASNSGTLYEQYF; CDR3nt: TGCAGTGCTAGTAATAGCGGGACCCTCTACGAGCAGTACTTC
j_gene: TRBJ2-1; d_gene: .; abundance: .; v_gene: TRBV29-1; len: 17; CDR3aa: CSVEKGFGGLSYNEQFF; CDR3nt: TGCAGCGTTGAAAAGGGGTTCGGGGGACTCAGCTACAATGAGCAGTTCTTC
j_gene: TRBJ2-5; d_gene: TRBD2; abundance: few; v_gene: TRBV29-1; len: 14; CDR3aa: CSVELREGFREQYF; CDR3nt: TGCAGCGTTGAGTTACGGGAGGGCTTCAGGGAGCAGTACTTC
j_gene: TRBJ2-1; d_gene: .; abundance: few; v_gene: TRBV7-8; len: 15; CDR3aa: CASSLVRGLPNEQFF; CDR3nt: TGTGCCAGCAGCTTAGTTCGCGGACTGCCCAATGAGCAGTTCTTC